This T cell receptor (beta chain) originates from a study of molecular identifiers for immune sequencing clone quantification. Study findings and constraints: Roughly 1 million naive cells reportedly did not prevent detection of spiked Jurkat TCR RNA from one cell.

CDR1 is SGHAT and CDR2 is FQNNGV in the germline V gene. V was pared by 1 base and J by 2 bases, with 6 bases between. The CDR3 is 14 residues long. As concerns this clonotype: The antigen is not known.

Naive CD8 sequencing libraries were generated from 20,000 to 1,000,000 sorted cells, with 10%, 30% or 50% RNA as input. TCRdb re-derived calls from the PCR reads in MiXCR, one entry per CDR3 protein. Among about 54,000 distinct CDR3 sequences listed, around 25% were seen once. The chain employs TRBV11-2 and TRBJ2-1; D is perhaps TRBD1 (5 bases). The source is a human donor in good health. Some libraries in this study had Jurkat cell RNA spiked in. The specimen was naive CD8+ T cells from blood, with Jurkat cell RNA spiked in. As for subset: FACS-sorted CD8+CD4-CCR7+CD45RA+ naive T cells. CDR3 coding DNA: TGTGCCAGCAGCTTAGTAGGGGCCTACAATGAGCAGTTCTTC. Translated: CASSLVGAYNEQFF.